Listed below are T cell receptor beta chains from one sample, sequenced in a study of CD8 T cells in Susac syndrome. Each CDR3 protein gets one entry after TCRdb re-called the immunoSEQ multiplex PCR reads with MiXCR. Among about 300,000 distinct CDR3 sequences listed, 75% to 85% were seen once. Material for sequencing was CD8+ T cells from PBMCs. The source is a human donor with multiple sclerosis. The CDR3 runs from the conserved cysteine through the conserved F or W. D genes are given only for firm matches. Some rows mark clone size as missing; the rest say once, few, many or name a class of expanded clone.

>TRBJ2-1|.|TRBV29-1|.
CSPAPGPNNEQFF
TGCAGCCCTGCCCCGGGACCTAACAATGAGCAGTTCTTC
>TRBJ2-4|TRBD1|TRBV2|.
CASSERGQLLAKNIQYF
TGTGCCAGCAGTGAAAGGGGACAGTTACTAGCCAAAAACATTCAGTACTTC
>TRBJ2-3|.|TRBV5-5|.
CASFVGSLVGDTQYF
TGTGCCAGCTTCGTGGGGAGCCTAGTAGGAGATACGCAGTATTTT
>TRBJ2-7|.|TRBV2|.
CASRGASELREQYF
TGTGCCAGCAGAGGGGCCTCCGAGTTGAGGGAGCAGTACTTC
>TRBJ2-7|.|TRBV27|once
CASSLFGGGLNEQYF
TGTGCCAGCAGTTTGTTCGGAGGAGGGTTGAACGAGCAGTACTTC
>TRBJ2-5|.|TRBV9|.
CASSARDRQETQYF
TGTGCCAGCAGCGCCCGGGACCGCCAAGAGACCCAGTACTTC
>TRBJ2-1|TRBD1|TRBV4-3|once
CASSLLTGAVYEQFF
TGCGCCAGCAGCCTTTTAACAGGGGCCGTATATGAGCAGTTCTTC
>TRBJ1-1|TRBD1|TRBV7-3|.
CASSLGTGGRYTEAFF
TGTGCCAGCAGCTTAGGGACAGGGGGCCGGTACACTGAAGCTTTCTTT
>TRBJ1-3|.|TRBV4-3|once
CASSQSRSRFSGNTIYF
TGCGCCAGCAGCCAGAGTCGGAGCAGATTCTCTGGAAACACCATATATTTT
>TRBJ2-2|.|TRBV6-5|few
CASSYSKAGELFF
TGTGCCAGCAGTTACTCGAAGGCCGGGGAGCTGTTTTTT